The 31 T cell receptor beta chains below come from one sample, sequenced in a study of identical twins. TCRdb redid the calling of the 5' RACE reads with MiXCR, one entry per CDR3 protein. The sample holds 1.5 million or so distinct CDR3 sequences, about 32% seen once. The sequenced sample consisted of cord blood. Receptor source: a newborn girl in good health.

The chain uses TRBV3-1 and TRBJ2-3; TRBD2 matches 10 bases. The CDR3 extends over 19 amino acids. The V segment lost 0 bases and the J segment 3 bases; nucleotides outside the gene matches: 12. Germline V gene lookup returns CDR1 LGHDT and CDR2 YNNKEL (reference sequence). This CDR3 is CASSQETPLSSGRTDTQYF. The CDR3 bases are TGTGCCAGCAGCCAAGAAACCCCCTTGAGTAGCGGGAGGACAGATACGCAGTATTTT.

This clonotype appeared a few times. The gene calls are TRBV7-2 and TRBJ2-4; D gene ambiguous. The end of the DNA fits TRBJ2-7 better, so the J call may be wrong. The germline V gene encodes CDR1 SGHTA and CDR2 FQGNSA. This CDR3 comprises 16 residues. For the CDR3, the DNA is TGTGCCAGCAGCTTAGACATCGGGTCCCTGGCCTACGAGCAGTACTTC. This translates into CASSLDIGSLAYEQYF.

The V call is TRBV25-1, the J call TRBJ1-2, with 8 bases fitting TRBD1. After removal of 5 bases from V and 6 bases from J, the junction contained 8 bases not matched to a gene. The CDR3 covers 14 residues. Germline loops: CDR1 MGHDK, CDR2 SYGVNS. CDR3 sequence: CASSQTTGVNGYTF. DNA for the CDR3: TGTGCCAGCAGTCAGACGACAGGGGTAAATGGCTACACCTTC.

CDR3 nucleotide sequence: TGTGCCAGCAGCTTCGTCGGACAGCCTAACCCCTATGGCTACACCTTC. This translates into CASSFVGQPNPYGYTF. The V call is TRBV7-2, the J call TRBJ1-2, with D possibly TRBD1 on 6 matching bases. CDR1 is SGHTA and CDR2 is FQGNSA in the germline V gene. The CDR3 spans 16 residues. Trimming stripped 3 bases from V and 4 bases from J, with 18 bases between.

About this clonotype itself: Just one base apart from a much larger clone, this may be a read error. V gene TRBV4-1 combines with J gene TRBJ2-3; the D is unclear. Per the germline V gene, CDR1 is MGHRA and CDR2 is YSYEKL. This CDR3 comprises 14 residues. CDR3 residues: CASSHKPGEDTQSF. The CDR3 DNA sequence: TGCGCCAGCAGCCATAAGCCCGGAGAAGATACGCAGTCTTTT.

This clonotype was seen many times. The chain recombines TRBV20-1 with TRBJ2-1; unclear D gene. Per the germline V gene, CDR1 is DFQATT and CDR2 is SNEGSKA (reference sequence). CDR3 length equals 13 residues. V was trimmed by 3 bases and J by 9 bases, leaving 15 bases between them. In DNA, the CDR3 is TGCAGTGCTAGTGGGTCGCTATGGAGTGAGCAGTTCTTC. It is translated as CSASGSLWSEQFF.

The table lists this clonotype with many counts. The rearrangement links TRBV12-3 or TRBV12-4 to TRBJ2-7; perhaps TRBD1 as D (6 bases). Trimming cost V 4 bases and J 4 bases, with 14 bases left between them. CDR3 length equals 14 residues. CDR3 coding DNA: TGTGCCAGCAGTTGGGACACAGGAACGTACGAGCAGTACTTC. Protein product: CASSWDTGTYEQYF.

The V gene is TRBV20-1, the J gene TRBJ2-3; D is unclear. Trimming left V 4 bases short and J 5 bases short, with 10 bases between. The germline V gene has CDR1 DFQATT and CDR2 SNEGSKA (reference sequence). This CDR3 spans 12 amino acids. The CDR3 nucleotides are TGCAGTGCTACGGCAGAGGTAGATACGCAGTATTTT. Translated, it gives CSATAEVDTQYF.

The rearrangement links TRBV15 to TRBJ2-3; D not resolved. The CDR3 covers 14 residues. Germline assignment: CDR1 LNHNV and CDR2 YYDKDF (reference sequence). Trimming removed 1 base from V and 2 bases from J, with 7 bases in between. CDR3 protein: CATSRAGNTDTQYF. In DNA, the CDR3 is TGTGCCACCAGCAGAGCTGGCAACACAGATACGCAGTATTTT.

V gene TRBV6-1 combines with J gene TRBJ1-4; 7 bases match TRBD1. CDR1 MNHNS and CDR2 SASEGT come from the germline V gene. This CDR3 has 18 residues. The V segment lost 6 bases and the J segment 2 bases; nucleotides outside the gene matches: 15. The CDR3 sequence is CASRLRGRGFRTNEKLFF. The CDR3 nucleotides read TGTGCCAGCAGGCTCAGGGGGAGAGGCTTTAGGACTAATGAAAAACTGTTTTTT.

This clonotype was found once. The J gene is TRBJ2-2, the V gene TRBV20-1, with 13 bases aligning to TRBD2. CDR1 and CDR2 from the germline V gene are DFQATT and SNEGSKA (reference sequence). V shed 2 bases and J 5 bases; nucleotides not matched to a gene: 5. CDR3 length equals 16 residues. CDR3 region: CSARPPGLAGTGELFF. CDR3 DNA sequence: TGCAGTGCTAGACCCCCGGGACTAGCGGGAACCGGGGAGCTGTTTTTT.

This clonotype was detected a few times. The chain joins TRBV20-1 to TRBJ1-4; D call uncertain. V lost 0 bases and J 6 bases, leaving 14 bases between the germline ends. The CDR3 is 15 amino acids. Germline CDR1 is DFQATT and CDR2 is SNEGSKA (reference sequence). The chain's CDR3 is CSARDYTAGYEKLFF. Written as DNA, the CDR3 is TGCAGTGCTAGAGATTACACGGCAGGTTATGAAAAACTGTTTTTT.

This clonotype showed up many times. The rearrangement links TRBV29-1 to TRBJ2-7, with TRBD1 matching over 10 bases. This CDR3 spans 13 amino acids. CDR1 SQVTM and CDR2 ANQGSEA come from the germline V gene. Germline trimming cut 4 bases from V and 0 bases from J; bases unmatched to any gene: 0. CDR3 sequence reads: CSVGTGGSYEQYF. For the CDR3, the DNA is TGCAGCGTTGGGACAGGGGGCTCCTACGAGCAGTACTTC.

The chain carries TRBV28 and TRBJ1-1, with TRBD1 as a possible D gene (6 bases). V was cut by 2 bases and J by 9 bases, with 13 bases left in between. The germline gives CDR1 MDHEN, CDR2 SYDVKM. The CDR3 has 13 amino acids. For the CDR3, the DNA is TGTGCCAGCAGTTTACGGGCAGGGGCCCAAGCTTTCTTT. Encoded protein: CASSLRAGAQAFF. Based on the CDR3 plus reference TRBV28 and TRBJ1-1, the full variable domain is DVKVTQSSRYLVKRTGEKVFLECVQDMDHENMFWYRQDPGLGLRLIYFSYDVKMKEKGDIPEGYSVSREKKERFSLILESASTNQTSMYLCASSLRAGAQAFFGQGTRLTVV.

Turning to this clonotype: This may be a read error, as it is one base from a much larger clone. CDR3 sequence reads: CASSKNSYEQDF. The DNA of the CDR3 is TGTGCCAGCAGCAAAAACTCCTACGAGCAGGACTTC. The V gene is TRBV21-1, the J gene TRBJ2-7. TRBV21-1 is a pseudogene segment. The CDR3 runs 12 residues.

The sample holds a few counts of this clonotype. At one end, the junction sequence differs from germline, possibly due to a read error. The chain is built from TRBV4-1 and TRBJ2-7; 9 bases match TRBD1. The CDR3 spans 13 residues. Germline CDR1 and CDR2: MGHRA and YSYEKL. In DNA form, the CDR3 reads TGCGCCAACAGCCAAGACAGGGGGTACGAGCAGTACTTC. Encoded protein: CANSQDRGYEQYF.

This chain joins TRBV7-2 and TRBJ2-7; perhaps TRBD1 as D (9 bases). This CDR3 spans 15 amino acids. Trimming removed 6 bases at V and 3 bases at J, with 18 bases between. From germline, CDR1 is SGHTA and CDR2 FQGNSA. CDR3 nucleotides: TGTGCCAGCAGGTATAGCGGGACAGGGATCTACGAGCAGTACTTC. It is translated as CASRYSGTGIYEQYF.

Only a few counts were recorded for this clonotype. The chain is built from TRBV7-2 and TRBJ2-3, with D possibly TRBD2 on 6 matching bases. Between the trimmed V and J ends, which lost 5 bases and 6 bases, there was a span of 12 bases. Germline CDR1 is SGHTA and CDR2 is FQGNSA. This CDR3 is 13 amino acids long. This CDR3 reads CASSRVREDTQYF. The CDR3 DNA reads TGTGCCAGCAGCCGGGTTCGGGAGGATACGCAGTATTTT.

DNA for the CDR3: TGTGCCAGCAGTCCCTGCGGGGCAGTCCACGAGCAGTACTTC. Translation: CASSPCGAVHEQYF. The V call is TRBV3-1, the J call TRBJ2-7, with D perhaps matching TRBD2 (6 bases). Germline CDR1 LGHDT, CDR2 YNNKEL (reference sequence). This CDR3 region has 14 residues. V was trimmed by 6 bases and J by 5 bases, leaving 17 bases between them.

The chain uses TRBV6-1 and TRBJ1-1; TRBD1 matches at 7 bases. In germline, CDR1 is MNHNS, CDR2 SASEGT. Trimming took 4 bases from V and 11 from J; bases not matched to a gene: 22. This CDR3 has 17 amino acids. Here the CDR3 reads CASSARQGGSGRLGAFF. CDR3 bases: TGTGCCAGCAGTGCCCGACAGGGAGGCTCAGGGCGCCTAGGGGCTTTCTTT.

This clonotype has only one observation. This chain joins TRBV7-2 and TRBJ2-5; D ambiguous. Germline V CDR1 and CDR2: SGHTA, FQGNSA. The CDR3 covers 13 residues. V gave up 0 bases and J gave up 11 bases, with 13 bases separating them. CDR3 DNA: TGTGCCAGCAGCTTAGCGCGGCCGGATGAGCAGTACTTC. Amino acids: CASSLARPDEQYF.

The rearrangement uses TRBV14 and TRBJ2-7; TRBD2 might be the D (6 bases). V was pared by 5 bases and J by 2 bases, with 16 bases between. Per the germline V gene, CDR1 is SGHDN and CDR2 is FVKESK. The CDR3 length is 15 residues. The CDR3 bases are TGTGCCAGCAGCTCAGGAGGGCAGGTCCCCTACGAGCAGTACTTC. Translation gives CASSSGGQVPYEQYF. Full variable domain (rest looked up from reference TRBV14 and TRBJ2-7): EAGVTQFPSHSVIEKGQTVTLRCDPISGHDNLYWYRRVMGKEIKFLLHFVKESKQDESGMPNNRFLAERTGGTYSTLKVQPAELEDSGVYFCASSSGGQVPYEQYFGPGTRLTVT.

This clonotype was counted between two and nine times. The V and J genes are TRBV19 and TRBJ2-1; the match to TRBD2 covers 8 bases. Germline-derived CDR1 and CDR2 are LNHDA and SQIVND (reference sequence). The CDR3 consists of 15 residues. J lost 2 bases, V lost 6 bases, and 6 bases had no gene match. The CDR3 spells CASRSGGLAYNEQFF. In DNA form, the CDR3 reads TGTGCCAGTAGGTCGGGGGGGTTGGCCTACAATGAGCAGTTCTTC.

This clonotype was detected only a few times. The chain recombines TRBV12-3 or TRBV12-4 with TRBJ2-3; 10 bases align to TRBD2. The ends lost 0 bases at V and 0 bases at J; junction bases unmatched: 3. The CDR3 consists of 17 residues. The CDR3 DNA follows: TGTGCCAGCAGTTTAGCTAGCGGGGGGCCCAGCACAGATACGCAGTATTTT. Its protein product is CASSLASGGPSTDTQYF.

The CDR3: CASSSLRNTEAFF. CDR3 nucleotides: TGTGCCAGCAGCTCTCTCAGGAACACTGAAGCTTTCTTT. The chain carries TRBV7-2 and TRBJ1-1; no clear D gene. Trimming removed 4 bases from V and 1 base from J, with 7 bases in between. CDR1 SGHTA and CDR2 FQGNSA come from the germline V gene. The CDR3 is made up of 13 amino acids.

This rearrangement joins TRBV13 to TRBJ2-1; 13 bases fit TRBD2. This CDR3 has 19 amino acids. Germline V CDR1 and CDR2: PRHDT, FYEKMQ (reference sequence). V lost 5 bases and J lost 5; bases outside the gene matches: 15. CDR3 protein: CASSRGLAGVLRKNNEQFF. CDR3 nucleotides: TGTGCCAGCAGCCGCGGACTAGCGGGAGTTCTTAGGAAAAACAATGAGCAGTTCTTC.

The chain joins TRBV9 to TRBJ1-6, with 8 bases that match TRBD1. The CDR3 has 15 residues. Germline CDR1 is SGDLS and CDR2 is YYNGEE. V shed 0 bases and J 7 bases; nucleotides not matched to a gene: 3. CDR3 DNA: TGTGCCAGCAGCGTAGAGACAGGGGTAAATTCACCCCTCCACTTT. This sequence encodes CASSVETGVNSPLHF.

The chain is built from TRBV5-1 and TRBJ2-5; D is unclear. V lost 0 bases, J lost 4 bases, and 16 bases lay in between. There are 16 residues in the CDR3. Germline V lookup: CDR1 SGHRS, CDR2 YFSETQ. CDR3 in DNA: TGCGCCAGCAGCTTGGTGCCCGCGAGGAACGGAGAGACCCAGTACTTC. Its protein is CASSLVPARNGETQYF.

The V and J genes are TRBV20-1 and TRBJ2-7, with 9 bases lining up with TRBD2. CDR3 length: 15 residues. With V trimmed by 1 base and J by 3 bases, 7 bases remained unmatched. Looked up from germline, CDR1 is DFQATT and CDR2 is SNEGSKA (reference sequence). CDR3 coding DNA: TGCAGTGCTAGAGGGAGCGGGAGGTCGAACTACGAGCAGTACTTC. It is translated as CSARGSGRSNYEQYF.

The chain joins TRBV20-1 to TRBJ2-5, with D maybe TRBD2 (5 bases). Germline CDR1 is DFQATT and CDR2 is SNEGSKA (reference sequence). The length of the CDR3 is 13 residues. V lost 1 base to trimming and J lost 11 bases, with 17 bases between them. The CDR3 sequence is CSARAFRRAMQYF. The DNA of the CDR3 is TGCAGTGCTAGAGCCTTTCGGCGGGCGATGCAGTACTTC.

This clonotype was counted between two and nine times. The chain couples TRBV7-2 to TRBJ2-3, with 7 bases that match TRBD2. Germline values: CDR1 SGHTA, CDR2 FQGNSA. The CDR3 has 15 amino acids. Trimming at V came to 4 bases and at J to 0 bases, leaving 4 bases not matched to a gene. In DNA, the CDR3 is TGTGCCAGCAGCTCGGCTAGCGGAAGCACAGATACGCAGTATTTT. The encoded protein is CASSSASGSTDTQYF.